This T cell receptor beta chain was found in a study of identical twins. Whole-study findings and limits: Reduced insertions were recorded for abundant cord blood beta clonotypes, with no such pattern in memory repertoires.

CDR1 and CDR2 (germline): LGHDT, YNNKEL (reference sequence). V was trimmed by 5 bases and J by 4 bases, leaving 8 bases between them. The CDR3 runs 12 residues. Each donor was a healthy Caucasian. A universal primer site came from template switching; cDNA carried unique molecular identifiers. Each CDR3 protein gets one entry after TCRdb re-called the 5' RACE reads with MiXCR. The sample has 400,000 to 550,000 distinct CDR3 sequences, roughly an eighth seen once. This clonotype has only a few counts. Its specificity is not known. The data also belong to a second study, concerning yellow fever vaccine responses in identical twins. According to that study: Twin vaccine T cell responses reportedly seemed partly convergent, partly personalized.

This TCR was recovered from a woman under 30 in good health. This chain joins TRBV3-1 and TRBJ1-1; a weak D match, TRBD1 (6 bases). The sample taken for sequencing was CD4+ T cells sorted from blood. This CDR3 is CASSDRPTEAFF. The CDR3 DNA reads as TGTGCCAGCAGCGACAGGCCCACTGAAGCTTTCTTT.